This T cell receptor beta chain appears in the sequencing data of a study of cytomegalovirus exposure and HLA in healthy donors. The study, taken as a whole, reports: By HLA locus, TCR association rates varied in a later analysis, with DRB1 showing the most and HLA-C the fewest. TCR beta sequences reportedly predicted the HLA-A and HLA-B alleles of most subjects accurately.

CDR3 size: 14 residues. V trimming: 4 bases; J trimming: 11 bases; junction bases outside the gene matches: 10. Germline V gene lookup returns CDR1 SGHRS and CDR2 YFSETQ. On this clone: Its antigen is not identified.

Use of 60 Vbeta and 13 Jbeta primers characterized the PCR. Sequencing used immunoSEQ multiplex PCR; TCRdb keeps in-frame clones, though not all of them. The sample records roughly 200,000 clones, more than 80% being singletons. This rearrangement joins TRBV5-1 to TRBJ2-2; TRBD1 aligns across 8 bases. Sequencing input: PBMCs. The TCR comes from a man younger than 45 in good health and CMV-seronegative. As DNA, the CDR3 is TGCGCCAGCAGCCCAAGAGGGACAGGCGGAGAGCTGTTTTTT. Its translation: CASSPRGTGGELFF.